The 17 T cell receptor beta chains reported below all come from one sample, sequenced in a study of T-cell reconstitution after alpha-beta-depleted transplantation in children. TCRbeta library preparation incorporated unique molecular identifiers. TCRdb recomputed calls from the PCR reads with MiXCR, one row per CDR3 protein. The sample carries 350,000 to 450,000 distinct CDR3 sequences, roughly 13% recorded once. The sample here was PBMCs, taken from the stem cell graft. These receptors all stem from a human donor who donated a stem cell graft to a child with Fanconi anemia.

The J gene is TRBJ2-3, the V gene TRBV29-1, with TRBD2 matching 7 bases. The ends lost 7 bases at V and 3 bases at J; junction bases unmatched: 10. Germline V CDR1 and CDR2: SQVTM, ANQGSEA. The CDR3 sequence is 14 residues long. CDR3 protein: CSGRGEGLTDTQYF. CDR3 bases: TGCAGCGGCCGGGGGGAGGGTCTTACAGATACGCAGTATTTT.

The chain combines TRBV18 with TRBJ2-5; D gene unclear. Germline lookup yields CDR1 KGHSH and CDR2 LQKENI. The CDR3 length is 14 residues. V lost 6 bases to trimming and J lost 4 bases, with 15 bases between them. This CDR3 reads CASSGSRGGETQYF. The DNA of the CDR3 is TGTGCCAGCTCGGGCTCCCGCGGTGGAGAGACCCAGTACTTC. Together with reference TRBV18 and TRBJ2-5, the CDR3 gives the full variable domain: NAGVMQNPRHLVRRRGQEARLRCSPMKGHSHVYWYRQLPEEGLKFMVYLQKENIIDESGMPKERFSAEFPKEGPSILRIQQVVRGDSAAYFCASSGSRGGETQYFGPGTRLLVL.

The CDR3 DNA reads TGTGCCTGGAGTCCCGGGACAGGGTATGGCTACACCTTC. Translated: CAWSPGTGYGYTF. The V gene is TRBV30, the J gene TRBJ1-2; TRBD1 aligns across 9 bases. V was pared by 2 bases and J by 5 bases, with 3 bases of the junction left unmatched. Per the germline V gene, CDR1 is GTSNPN and CDR2 is SVGIG (reference sequence). The CDR3 sequence is 13 residues long.

This clonotype was counted at least ten times. The chain recombines TRBV6-2 or TRBV6-3 with TRBJ2-2; 10 bases agree with TRBD2. V dropped 5 bases and J dropped 1; count of bases not matched to a gene: 4. This CDR3 has 16 amino acids. CDR1 is MNHEY and CDR2 is SVGEGT in the germline V gene. CDR3 sequence: CASSLRTSGNTGELFF. The CDR3 DNA is TGTGCCAGCAGTCTCCGGACTAGCGGGAACACCGGGGAGCTGTTTTTT.

This clonotype came up a few times. The J gene is TRBJ1-2, the V gene TRBV4-2; TRBD1 aligns across 8 bases. This CDR3 is 16 amino acids long. V dropped 7 bases and J dropped 6; count of bases not matched to a gene: 16. CDR1 and CDR2 (germline): LGHNA, YNFKEQ. The CDR3 nucleotides read TGTGCCAGCACCCCGACCACTCAGGGGGCCTCAAATGGCTACACCTTC. Protein product: CASTPTTQGASNGYTF.

The chain recombines TRBV5-1 with TRBJ2-5, with D maybe TRBD1 (6 bases). The CDR3 runs to 13 residues. Per the germline V gene, CDR1 is SGHRS and CDR2 is YFSETQ. Trimming pared 7 bases from V and 4 bases from J, leaving 14 bases between. The CDR3 sequence: CASGLRGLETQYF. The CDR3 nucleotides read TGCGCCAGCGGACTCAGGGGATTAGAGACCCAGTACTTC.

The chain employs TRBV9 and TRBJ1-4; the D gene is possibly TRBD1 (5 bases). Germline V gene lookup returns CDR1 SGDLS and CDR2 YYNGEE. The CDR3 is 14 amino acids. The V and J ends lost 2 bases and 6 bases respectively, with 11 bases between them. The CDR3 sequence: CASSVTERHEKLFF. Written as DNA, the CDR3 is TGTGCCAGCAGCGTGACAGAGCGCCATGAAAAACTGTTTTTT.

The rearrangement uses TRBV19 and TRBJ2-7; D is uncertain. Germline V gives CDR1 LNHDA, CDR2 SQIVND (reference sequence). The ends were cut back, 4 bases at V and 5 bases at J, with 6 bases in the middle. There are 11 residues in the CDR3. As DNA, the CDR3 is TGTGCCAGTAGTAAACTCCACGAGCAGTACTTC. It specifies CASSKLHEQYF. Full variable domain (outside the CDR3, taken from reference TRBV19 and TRBJ2-7): DGGITQSPKYLFRKEGQNVTLSCEQNLNHDAMYWYRQDPGQGLRLIYYSQIVNDFQKGDIAEGYSVSREKKESFPLTVTSAQKNPTAFYLCASSKLHEQYFGPGTRLTVT.

This clonotype was seen a few times. The rearrangement joins TRBV20-1 to TRBJ1-6; unclear D gene. CDR1 is DFQATT, CDR2 SNEGSKA, per germline (reference sequence). Trimming stripped 5 bases from V and 4 bases from J, with 12 bases between. This CDR3 spans 14 amino acids. CDR3 nucleotide sequence: TGCAGTGCTTTTCCTAACCAATATAATTCACCCCTCCACTTT. Amino acids: CSAFPNQYNSPLHF.

The chain uses TRBV11-2 and TRBJ1-6, with D possibly TRBD1 on 5 matching bases. Trimming shortened V by 5 bases and J by 6 bases, and 20 bases separated the two germline ends. Germline CDR1 is SGHAT and CDR2 is FQNNGV. The CDR3 has 17 residues. In nucleotides, the CDR3 is TGTGCCAGCAGCGCCGGAATTCCGGGACTCCTTAATTCACCCCTCCACTTT. It codes for CASSAGIPGLLNSPLHF. Looking up the rest from reference TRBV11-2 and TRBJ1-6 gives the full variable domain: EAGVAQSPRYKIIEKRQSVAFWCNPISGHATLYWYQQILGQGPKLLIQFQNNGVVDDSQLPKDRFSAERLKGVDSTLKIQPAKLEDSAVYLCASSAGIPGLLNSPLHFGNGTRLTVT.

Many counts were recorded for this clonotype. The chain has TRBV20-1 and TRBJ2-1; TRBD1 aligns across 10 bases. The ends lost 3 bases at V and 5 bases at J; junction bases unmatched: 4. Germline V gene sequence: CDR1 DFQATT, CDR2 SNEGSKA (reference sequence). The CDR3 runs to 14 residues. The CDR3 DNA sequence: TGCAGTGCTAGTGGGACAGGGGTCCACAATGAGCAGTTCTTC. It codes for CSASGTGVHNEQFF.

This clonotype was found a few times. The chain's CDR3 is CASIPHGGGNTIYF. The CDR3 DNA follows: TGTGCCAGCATCCCTCATGGGGGTGGAAACACCATATATTTT. The genes are TRBV28 and TRBJ1-3; weak D call: TRBD1 (5 bases). The CDR3 is 14 amino acids. Germline V gives CDR1 MDHEN, CDR2 SYDVKM. Trimming took 7 bases from V and 3 from J, leaving 13 bases between them.

The chain couples TRBV2 to TRBJ2-2; no firm D call. Trimming stripped 7 bases from V and 1 base from J, with 7 bases between. The CDR3 is 13 amino acids. Germline V lookup: CDR1 SNHLY, CDR2 FYNNEI. The DNA for the CDR3 is TGTGCCAGCACCCTGCGGAACACCGGGGAGCTGTTTTTT. It yields the protein CASTLRNTGELFF.

This clonotype was observed a handful of times. The chain couples TRBV28 to TRBJ1-1; D not certain. The V and J ends lost 3 bases and 5 bases respectively, with 10 bases between them. The CDR3 loop spans 13 amino acids. Germline CDR1 reads MDHEN; CDR2 reads SYDVKM. This CDR3 is CASSFDGWTEAFF. In DNA form, the CDR3 reads TGTGCCAGCAGTTTCGACGGTTGGACTGAAGCTTTCTTT.

This clonotype appeared a few times. The chain recombines TRBV4-1 with TRBJ2-2; 10 bases map to TRBD1. The CDR3 spans 17 residues. Germline CDR1 and CDR2: MGHRA and YSYEKL. V trimming: 3 bases; J trimming: 6 bases; junction bases outside the gene matches: 10. The CDR3 sequence is CASSHDLGQGGAGELFF. The CDR3 DNA follows: TGCGCCAGCAGCCACGATCTAGGACAGGGGGGGGCCGGGGAGCTGTTTTTT.

V usage is TRBV20-1 and J usage is TRBJ2-1; 8 nucleotides agree with TRBD2. The V segment lost 7 bases and the J segment 7 bases; nucleotides outside the gene matches: 9. Germline CDR1 and CDR2: DFQATT and SNEGSKA (reference sequence). The CDR3 totals 13 residues. CDR3 loop: CSVASGPGNEQFF. Here the CDR3 DNA reads TGCAGTGTGGCTAGCGGGCCAGGGAATGAGCAGTTCTTC.

The sample holds a few counts of this clonotype. V is TRBV6-1 and J is TRBJ1-5; a possible D gene is TRBD1 (6 bases). The CDR3 extends over 15 amino acids. CDR1 MNHNS and CDR2 SASEGT come from the germline V gene. Trimming removed 5 bases from V and 0 bases from J, with 11 bases in between. The CDR3 region is CASSLRGVSNQPQHF. In DNA form, the CDR3 reads TGTGCCAGCAGTCTCAGGGGCGTTAGCAATCAGCCCCAGCATTTT.